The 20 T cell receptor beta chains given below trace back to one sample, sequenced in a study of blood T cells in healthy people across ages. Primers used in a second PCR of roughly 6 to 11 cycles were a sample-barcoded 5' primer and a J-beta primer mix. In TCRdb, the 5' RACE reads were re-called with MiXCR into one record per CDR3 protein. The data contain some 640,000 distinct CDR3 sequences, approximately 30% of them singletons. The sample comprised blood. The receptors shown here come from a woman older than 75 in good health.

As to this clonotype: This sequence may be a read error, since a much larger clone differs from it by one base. CDR3 protein: CASSLGWSSRGDTGELFF. DNA for the CDR3: TGTGCCAGCAGTTTAGGATGGTCCAGCCGGGGGGACACCGGGGAGCTGTTTTTT. The genes are TRBV28 and TRBJ2-2, with 7 bases identical to TRBD2. In germline, CDR1 is MDHEN, CDR2 SYDVKM. V lost 2 bases and J lost 3; bases outside the gene matches: 12. The CDR3 loop spans 18 amino acids.

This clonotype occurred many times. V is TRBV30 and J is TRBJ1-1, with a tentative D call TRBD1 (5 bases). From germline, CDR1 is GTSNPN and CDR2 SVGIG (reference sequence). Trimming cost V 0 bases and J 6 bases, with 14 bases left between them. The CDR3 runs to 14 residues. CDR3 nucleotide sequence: TGTGCCTGGAGTGTTCCCCCGGGGGTCCCTGAAGCTTTCTTT. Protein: CAWSVPPGVPEAFF.

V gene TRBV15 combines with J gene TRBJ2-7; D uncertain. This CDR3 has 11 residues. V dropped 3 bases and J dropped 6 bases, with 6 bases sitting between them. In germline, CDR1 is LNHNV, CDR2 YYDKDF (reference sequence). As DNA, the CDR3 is TGTGCCACCAGCAGGGAGACCGAGCAGTACTTC. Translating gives CATSRETEQYF.

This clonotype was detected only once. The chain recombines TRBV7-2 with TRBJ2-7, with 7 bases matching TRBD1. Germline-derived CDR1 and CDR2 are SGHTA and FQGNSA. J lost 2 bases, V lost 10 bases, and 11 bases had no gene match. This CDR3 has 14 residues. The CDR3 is CAISPGTVAYEQYF. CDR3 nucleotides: TGTGCCATCAGTCCCGGGACAGTGGCCTACGAGCAGTACTTC.

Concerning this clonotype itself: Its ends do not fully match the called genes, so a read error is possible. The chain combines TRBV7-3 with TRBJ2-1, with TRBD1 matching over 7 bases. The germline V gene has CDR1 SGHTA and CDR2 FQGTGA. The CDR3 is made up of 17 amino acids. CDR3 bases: TGTGCCTGCAGCTTAACAGGGGCGCGTTTTTCGGGCAGTGAGCAGTTCTTC. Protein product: CACSLTGARFSGSEQFF.

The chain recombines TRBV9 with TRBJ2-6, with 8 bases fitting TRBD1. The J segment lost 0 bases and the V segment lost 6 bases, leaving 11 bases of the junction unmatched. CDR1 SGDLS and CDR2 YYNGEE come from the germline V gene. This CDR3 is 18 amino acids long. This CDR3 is CASNFSTGAISGANVLTF. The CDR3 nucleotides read TGTGCCAGCAACTTCTCGACAGGGGCCATCTCTGGGGCCAACGTCCTGACTTTC.

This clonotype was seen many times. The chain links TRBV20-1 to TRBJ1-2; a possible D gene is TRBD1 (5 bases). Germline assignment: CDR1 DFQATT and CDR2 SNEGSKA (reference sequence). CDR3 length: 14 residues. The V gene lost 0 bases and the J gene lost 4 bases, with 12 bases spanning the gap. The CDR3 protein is CSARDNGGPYGYTF. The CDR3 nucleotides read TGCAGTGCTAGAGATAATGGGGGACCCTATGGCTACACCTTC.

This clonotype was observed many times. In DNA, the CDR3 is TGCAGTGCTAGTCCGGGGGGTTTAAACATTCAGTACTTC. Its translation is CSASPGGLNIQYF. The rearrangement joins TRBV20-1 to TRBJ2-4; 7 bases match TRBD2. Germline CDR1 and CDR2: DFQATT and SNEGSKA (reference sequence). The CDR3 is 13 amino acids. V lost 3 bases, J lost 6 bases, and 5 bases stayed unmatched.

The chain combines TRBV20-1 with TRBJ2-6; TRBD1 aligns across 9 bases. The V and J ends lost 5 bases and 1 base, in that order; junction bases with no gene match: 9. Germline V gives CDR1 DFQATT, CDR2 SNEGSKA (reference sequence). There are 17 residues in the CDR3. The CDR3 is CSASPGTGRSGANVLTF. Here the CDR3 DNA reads TGCAGTGCTTCCCCCGGGACAGGGAGGTCTGGGGCCAACGTCCTGACTTTC.

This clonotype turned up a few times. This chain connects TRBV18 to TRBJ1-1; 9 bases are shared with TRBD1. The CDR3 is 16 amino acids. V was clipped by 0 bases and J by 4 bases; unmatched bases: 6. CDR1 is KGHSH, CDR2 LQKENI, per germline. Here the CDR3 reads CASSPPWGQGSTEAFF. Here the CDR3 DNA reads TGTGCCAGCTCACCACCTTGGGGACAGGGCAGCACTGAAGCTTTCTTT.

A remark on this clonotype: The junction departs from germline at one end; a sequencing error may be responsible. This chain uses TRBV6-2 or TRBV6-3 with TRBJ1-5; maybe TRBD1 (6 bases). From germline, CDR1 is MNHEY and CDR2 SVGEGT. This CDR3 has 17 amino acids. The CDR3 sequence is CTSSLGGGLRSNQPQHF. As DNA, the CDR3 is TGTACCAGCAGTTTGGGGGGGGGCCTGAGGTCCAATCAGCCCCAGCATTTT.

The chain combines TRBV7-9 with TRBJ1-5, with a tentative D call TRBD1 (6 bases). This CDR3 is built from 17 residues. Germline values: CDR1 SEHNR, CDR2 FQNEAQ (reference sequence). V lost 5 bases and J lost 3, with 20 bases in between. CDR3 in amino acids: CASSPFGLSGVNQPQHF. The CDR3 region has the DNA TGTGCCAGCAGCCCATTTGGGTTGTCAGGGGTCAATCAGCCCCAGCATTTT.

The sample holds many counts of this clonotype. CDR3 nucleotide sequence: TGCAGTGCTAGCGGACTAGCGGGGGACTCCTACAATGAGCAGTTCTTC. Amino acids: CSASGLAGDSYNEQFF. The V gene is TRBV20-1, the J gene TRBJ2-1; 13 bases match TRBD2. Looked up from germline, CDR1 is DFQATT and CDR2 is SNEGSKA (reference sequence). There are 16 residues in the CDR3. The V segment lost 3 bases and the J segment 0 bases; nucleotides outside the gene matches: 2.

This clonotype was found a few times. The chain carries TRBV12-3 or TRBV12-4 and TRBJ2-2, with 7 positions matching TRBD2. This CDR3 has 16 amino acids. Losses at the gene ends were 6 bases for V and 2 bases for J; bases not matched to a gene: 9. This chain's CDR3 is CASRPSGRGNTGELFF. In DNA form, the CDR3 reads TGTGCCAGCAGACCTTCTGGGAGGGGAAACACCGGGGAGCTGTTTTTT.

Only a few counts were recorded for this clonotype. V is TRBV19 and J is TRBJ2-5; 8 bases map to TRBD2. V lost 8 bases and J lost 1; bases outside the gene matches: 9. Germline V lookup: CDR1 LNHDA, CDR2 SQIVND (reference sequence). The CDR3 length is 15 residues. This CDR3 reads CASSSGGLIQETQYF. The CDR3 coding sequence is TGTGCCAGTTCGAGCGGGGGCCTAATCCAAGAGACCCAGTACTTC.

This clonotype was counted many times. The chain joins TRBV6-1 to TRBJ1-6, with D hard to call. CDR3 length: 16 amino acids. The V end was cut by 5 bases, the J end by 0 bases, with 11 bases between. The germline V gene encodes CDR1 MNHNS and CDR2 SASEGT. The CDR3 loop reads CASSPRRGSYNSPLHF. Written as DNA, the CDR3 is TGTGCCAGCAGTCCCCGCCGCGGCTCCTATAATTCACCCCTCCACTTT.

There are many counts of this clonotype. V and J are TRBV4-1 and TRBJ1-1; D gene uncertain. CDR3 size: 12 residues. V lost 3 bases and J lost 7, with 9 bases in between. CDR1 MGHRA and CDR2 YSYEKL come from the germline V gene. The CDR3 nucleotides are TGCGCCAGCAGCCAGTACCGGGGTGAAGCTTTCTTT. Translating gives CASSQYRGEAFF.

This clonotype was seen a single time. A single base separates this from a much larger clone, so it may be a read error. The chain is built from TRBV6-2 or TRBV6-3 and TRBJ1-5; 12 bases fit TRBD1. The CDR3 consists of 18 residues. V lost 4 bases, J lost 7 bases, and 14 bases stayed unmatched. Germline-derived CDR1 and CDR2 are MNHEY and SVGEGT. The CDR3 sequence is CASSFTPGQGAPIQPQHF. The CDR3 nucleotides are TGTGCCAGCAGTTTTACCCCGGGACAGGGGGCGCCTATACAGCCCCAGCATTTT.

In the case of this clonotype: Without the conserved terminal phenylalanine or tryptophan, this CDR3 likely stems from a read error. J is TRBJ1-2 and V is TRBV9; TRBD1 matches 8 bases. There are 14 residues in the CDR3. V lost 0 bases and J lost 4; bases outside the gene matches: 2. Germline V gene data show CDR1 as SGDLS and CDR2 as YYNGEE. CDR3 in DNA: TGTGCCAGCAGCGTAGAGGACAGGGCCTATGGCTACACCTGC. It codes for CASSVEDRAYGYTC.

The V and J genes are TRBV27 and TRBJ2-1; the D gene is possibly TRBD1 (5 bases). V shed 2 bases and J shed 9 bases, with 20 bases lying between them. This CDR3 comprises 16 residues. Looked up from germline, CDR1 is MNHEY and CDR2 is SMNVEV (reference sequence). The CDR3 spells CASSLKARALFGEQFF. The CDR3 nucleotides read TGTGCCAGCAGTTTAAAGGCCAGGGCCCTCTTCGGTGAGCAGTTCTTC.